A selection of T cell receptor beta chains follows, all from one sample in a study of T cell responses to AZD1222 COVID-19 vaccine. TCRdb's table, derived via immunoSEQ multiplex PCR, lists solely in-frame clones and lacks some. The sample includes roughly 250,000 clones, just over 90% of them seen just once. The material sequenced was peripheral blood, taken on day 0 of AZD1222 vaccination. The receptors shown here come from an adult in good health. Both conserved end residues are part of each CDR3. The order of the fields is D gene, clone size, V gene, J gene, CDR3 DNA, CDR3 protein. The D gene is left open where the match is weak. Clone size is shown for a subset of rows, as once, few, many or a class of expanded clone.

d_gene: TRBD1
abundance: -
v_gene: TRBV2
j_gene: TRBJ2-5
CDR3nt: TGTGCCAGCAGAACAGGGGAGGAGACCCAGTACTTC
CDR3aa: CASRTGEETQYF

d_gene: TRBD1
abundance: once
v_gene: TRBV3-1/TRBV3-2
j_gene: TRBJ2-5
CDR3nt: TGTGCCAGCAGCCCGACAGGGCCTCGGGGCCAGTACTTC
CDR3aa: CASSPTGPRGQYF

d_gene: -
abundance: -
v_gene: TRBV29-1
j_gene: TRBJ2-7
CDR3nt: TGCAGCGTCTCAGGGCCCCGACTATACGAGCAGTACTTC
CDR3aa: CSVSGPRLYEQYF

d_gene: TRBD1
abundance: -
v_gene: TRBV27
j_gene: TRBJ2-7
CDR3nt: TGTGCCAGCAGTAGACAGGGTGGCGAGCAGTACTTC
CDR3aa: CASSRQGGEQYF

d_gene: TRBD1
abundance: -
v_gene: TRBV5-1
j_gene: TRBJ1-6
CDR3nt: TGCGCCAGCAGCTTGAGGGGGGACAGGGAGAGGGCCCTCCACTTT
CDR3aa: CASSLRGDRERALHF

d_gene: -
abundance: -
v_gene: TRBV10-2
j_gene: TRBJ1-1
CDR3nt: TGCGCCAGCAGTGAGTGGGGGTGGAACACTGAAGCTTTCTTT
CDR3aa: CASSEWGWNTEAFF

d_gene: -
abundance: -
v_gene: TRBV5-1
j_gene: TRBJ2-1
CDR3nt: TGCGCCAGCAGCTTCGTACGGGGGAAAAACAATGAGCAGTTCTTC
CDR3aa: CASSFVRGKNNEQFF

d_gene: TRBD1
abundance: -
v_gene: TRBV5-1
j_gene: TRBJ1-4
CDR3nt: TGCGCCAGCAGCTCCGGGACAGGAAAGGAAAAACTGTTTTTT
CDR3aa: CASSSGTGKEKLFF

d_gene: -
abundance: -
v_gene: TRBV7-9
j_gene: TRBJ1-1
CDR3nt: TGTGCCAGCAGCTTACCACAGGTGGGGACTGAAGCTTTCTTT
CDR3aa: CASSLPQVGTEAFF

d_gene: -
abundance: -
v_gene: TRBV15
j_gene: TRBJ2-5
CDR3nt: TGTGCCACCAGAAGTGTCACAGAGACCCAGTACTTC
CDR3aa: CATRSVTETQYF

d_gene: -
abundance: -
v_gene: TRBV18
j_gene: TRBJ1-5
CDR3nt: TGTGCCAGCTCACCGCTACAGGGAGGCAATCAGCCCCAGCATTTT
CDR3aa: CASSPLQGGNQPQHF

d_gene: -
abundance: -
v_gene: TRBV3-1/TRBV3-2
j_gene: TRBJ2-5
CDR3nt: TGTGCCAGCAGCCAAGAACCGGGACGCGAGACCCAGTACTTC
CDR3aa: CASSQEPGRETQYF

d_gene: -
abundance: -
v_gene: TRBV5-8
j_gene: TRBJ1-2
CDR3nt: TGTGCCAGCAGCTTGGCCTTAGGGACACCTTGGGATGGCTACACCTTC
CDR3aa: CASSLALGTPWDGYTF

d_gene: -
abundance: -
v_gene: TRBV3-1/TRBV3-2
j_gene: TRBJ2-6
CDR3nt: TGTGCCAGCAGCCAAGGCTCGGCCCATGCACCCGGGGCCAACGTCCTGACTTTC
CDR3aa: CASSQGSAHAPGANVLTF

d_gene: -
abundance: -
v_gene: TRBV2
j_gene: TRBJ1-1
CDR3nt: TGTGCCAGCACCCGGGAAGGGCGAACCATGAACACTGAAGCTTTCTTT
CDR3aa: CASTREGRTMNTEAFF

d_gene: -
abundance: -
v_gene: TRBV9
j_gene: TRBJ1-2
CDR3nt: TGTGCCAGCAGCGTTGCAGGGGATGTCCTCTTC
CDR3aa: CASSVAGDVLF

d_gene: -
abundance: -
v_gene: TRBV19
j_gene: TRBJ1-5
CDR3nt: TGTGCCAGTAGTTTAGCAGGGTATAGCAATCAGCCCCAGCATTTT
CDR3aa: CASSLAGYSNQPQHF

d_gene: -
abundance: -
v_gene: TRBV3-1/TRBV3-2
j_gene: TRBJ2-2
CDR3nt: TGTGCCAGCAGCCAAGGGCGGGGCACGGGCGGGGAGCTGTTTTTT
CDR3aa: CASSQGRGTGGELFF

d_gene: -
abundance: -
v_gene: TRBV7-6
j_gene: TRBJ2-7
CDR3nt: TGTGCCAGCAGCGTAGTAAGTGGCTCCTACGAGCAGTACTTC
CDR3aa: CASSVVSGSYEQYF

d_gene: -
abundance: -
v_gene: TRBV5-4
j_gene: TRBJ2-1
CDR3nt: TGTGCCAGCAGCTTGGGGTCGGGCTCCTACAATGAGCAGTTCTTC
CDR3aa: CASSLGSGSYNEQFF

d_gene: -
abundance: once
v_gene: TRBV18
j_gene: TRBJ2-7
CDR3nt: TGTGCCAGCTCACCGACAGGCCCCTCCTACGAGCAGTACTTC
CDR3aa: CASSPTGPSYEQYF

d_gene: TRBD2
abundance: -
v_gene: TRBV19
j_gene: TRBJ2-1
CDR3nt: TGTGCCAGTAGTTCGGGACTAGCGGGAGGGAGGAGGAATGAGCAGTTCTTC
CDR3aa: CASSSGLAGGRRNEQFF

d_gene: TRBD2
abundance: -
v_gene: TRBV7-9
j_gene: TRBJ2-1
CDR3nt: TGTGCCAGCAGCTTACTGACTAGCGGGGCCTACAATGAGCAGTTCTTC
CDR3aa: CASSLLTSGAYNEQFF

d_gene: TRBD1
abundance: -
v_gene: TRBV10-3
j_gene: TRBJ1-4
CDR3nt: TGTGCCACGACAGGGGGTAATGAAAAACTGTTTTTT
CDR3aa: CATTGGNEKLFF

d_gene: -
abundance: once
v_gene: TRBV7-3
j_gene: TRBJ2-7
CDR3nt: TGTGCCAGCAGCTTATCTAACCCCCGATCCGCGAGGAACGAGCAGTACTTC
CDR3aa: CASSLSNPRSARNEQYF

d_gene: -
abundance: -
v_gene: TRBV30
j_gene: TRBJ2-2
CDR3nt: TGTGCCTGGAGACCTGGACATTCGAACACCGGGGAGCTGTTTTTT
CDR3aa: CAWRPGHSNTGELFF

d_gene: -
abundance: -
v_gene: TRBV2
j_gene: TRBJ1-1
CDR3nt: TGTGCCAGCATCCTGGACGGAGGGGTGAACACTGAAGCTTTCTTT
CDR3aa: CASILDGGVNTEAFF

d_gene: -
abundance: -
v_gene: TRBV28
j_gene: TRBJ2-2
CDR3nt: TGTGCCAGCAGTTTACGCGCCGGACCGAACACCGGGGAGCTGTTTTTT
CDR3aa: CASSLRAGPNTGELFF